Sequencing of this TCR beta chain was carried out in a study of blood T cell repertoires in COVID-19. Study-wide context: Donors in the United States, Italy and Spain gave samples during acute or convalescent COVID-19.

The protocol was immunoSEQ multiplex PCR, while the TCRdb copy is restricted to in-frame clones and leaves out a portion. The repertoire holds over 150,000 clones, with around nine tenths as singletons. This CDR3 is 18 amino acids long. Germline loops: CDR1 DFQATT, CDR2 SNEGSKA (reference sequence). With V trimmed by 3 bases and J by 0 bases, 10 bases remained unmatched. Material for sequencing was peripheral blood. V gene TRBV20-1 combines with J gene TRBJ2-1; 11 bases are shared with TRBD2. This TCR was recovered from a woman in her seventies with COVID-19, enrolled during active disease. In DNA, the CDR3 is TGCAGTGCTAGTGGGCTAGCGGGGGGCCGGAGCTCCTACAATGAGCAGTTCTTC. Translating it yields CSASGLAGGRSSYNEQFF.